These 25 T cell receptor beta chains were sequenced from one sample in a study of tumor-infiltrating lymphocytes in primary liver carcinoma. Co-extraction yielded RNA and DNA from approximately 20-30 mg of unsorted bulk tissue. Synthesis of TCR beta cDNA was carried out from 500 ng total RNA with a constant-region primer. A slightly modified ARM-PCR protocol with three nested multiplex PCR rounds produced these TCR beta libraries. Investigators reported that the first two PCR rounds, at 10 cycles each, used TRBV1-TRBV30 forward primers with a C-beta reverse primer. TCRdb called the multiplex PCR reads again in MiXCR, with one record for every CDR3 protein. The sample shows 60,000 or so distinct CDR3 sequences, just over 70% of them seen only once. Source material: liver tumor tissue from sampling region 2. Indicated subset: tumor region T2, inferior pole. The receptors here all came from a man in his forties or fifties with primary liver carcinoma and hepatitis B virus infection.

A remark on this clonotype: Sequence at one end of the junction differs from germline and may be a read error. The chain is built from TRBV7-8 and TRBJ2-1; TRBD2 matches 10 bases. The CDR3 length is 16 residues. Germline V gene data show CDR1 as SGHVS and CDR2 as FQNEAQ. CDR3 residues: CVSSQRLAGDNNEQLF. CDR3 in DNA: TGTGTCAGCAGCCAACGACTAGCGGGCGATAACAATGAGCAGTTATTC.

The chain carries TRBV12-3 or TRBV12-4 and TRBJ2-5, with 9 bases identical to TRBD2. The CDR3 covers 14 residues. V shed 8 bases, J shed 2 bases, and the junction held 6 bases outside the gene matches. The CDR3 DNA follows: TGTGCCAGCGGAATAGCGGGAGAACAAGAGACCCAGTACTTC. It translates to CASGIAGEQETQYF.

The chain has TRBV28 and TRBJ2-2; D is unresolved. V was clipped by 6 bases and J by 8 bases, with 13 bases between them. This CDR3 has 13 residues. Germline CDR1 MDHEN, CDR2 SYDVKM. For the CDR3, the DNA is TGTGCCAGCAGCTCCCTACCCCGAGGGGAGCTGTTTTTT. It codes for CASSSLPRGELFF. The whole variable domain, remainder taken from reference TRBV28 and TRBJ2-2, is DVKVTQSSRYLVKRTGEKVFLECVQDMDHENMFWYRQDPGLGLRLIYFSYDVKMKEKGDIPEGYSVSREKKERFSLILESASTNQTSMYLCASSSLPRGELFFGEGSRLTVL.

This clonotype showed up just a few times. This chain joins TRBV29-1 and TRBJ2-3, with a possible D match to TRBD1 (6 bases). The CDR3 extends over 14 amino acids. CDR1 is SQVTM, CDR2 ANQGSEA, per germline. V lost 7 bases and J 1 base, leaving 15 bases between the germline ends. This CDR3 is CSAGFGQRTDTQYF. The DNA of the CDR3 is TGCAGCGCGGGGTTCGGACAGCGCACAGATACGCAGTATTTT.

A word on this clonotype: At one boundary the junction diverges from the germline segment, which might be a read error. J is TRBJ1-1 and V is TRBV4-1; D unresolved. This CDR3 comprises 14 residues. Germline V gives CDR1 MGHRA, CDR2 YSYEKL. CDR3 sequence reads: CVNSQVNSGTEAIF. Here the CDR3 DNA reads TGCGTCAACAGTCAAGTAAACTCGGGCACTGAAGCTATCTTT.

With respect to this clonotype: The junction departs from germline at one end; a sequencing error may be responsible. The chain has TRBV29-1 and TRBJ1-1; possibly TRBD1 for D (5 bases). The CDR3 totals 14 residues. Looked up from germline, CDR1 is SQVTM and CDR2 is ANQGSEA. The CDR3 spells CCVEGTPSSPKAFF. CDR3 sequence (DNA): TGCTGCGTTGAGGGGACGCCGTCCTCGCCTAAAGCTTTCTTT.

Regarding this clonotype: Its ends do not fully match the called genes, so a read error is possible. The chain joins TRBV12-3 or TRBV12-4 to TRBJ2-1; no clear D. The CDR3 contains 12 residues. CDR3 loop: CVSTTYVNEQFF. The CDR3 nucleotides are TGTGTCAGCACTACATACGTGAATGAGCAGTTCTTC.

As regards this clonotype: Germline and junction disagree at one end, which may indicate a read error. J is TRBJ2-1 and V is TRBV5-5; D gene uncertain. The length of the CDR3 is 15 residues. Germline CDR1 reads SGHKS; CDR2 reads YYEKEE (reference sequence). The CDR3 loop reads CASSLVPGRYNDQLF. The DNA for the CDR3 is TGTGCCAGCAGTTTGGTTCCCGGACGGTACAATGATCAGCTCTTC.

As regards this clonotype: The conserved final phenylalanine or tryptophan is absent from the CDR3, which likely points to a read error. The limits of the CDR3 on the DNA are not certain, so only TCRdb's listed CDR3 is given. V is TRBV6-2 or TRBV6-3 and J is TRBJ1-2. CDR1 MNHEY and CDR2 SVGEGT come from the germline V gene. The CDR3 is 12 amino acids long, termini counted. CDR3 protein: CASRRDGYGYTI.

The table lists this clonotype with many counts. The chain couples TRBV29-1 to TRBJ1-5; TRBD1 might be the D (6 bases). The CDR3 contains 13 residues. Germline lookup yields CDR1 SQVTM and CDR2 ANQGSEA. Trimming removed 4 bases at V and 3 bases at J, with 10 bases between. The CDR3 here is CSVVGQINQPQHF. In DNA, the CDR3 is TGCAGCGTTGTCGGACAGATCAATCAGCCCCAGCATTTT.

This clonotype has a handful of counts. An end of the junction does not agree with germline; a read error may underlie this. J is TRBJ2-1 and V is TRBV11-1; unclear D gene. The germline CDR1 and CDR2 sequences are SGHAT and FQDESV (reference sequence). CDR3 length: 17 amino acids. The CDR3 region is CASTIGPGLHSYSERFF. Here the CDR3 DNA reads TGTGCCAGCACCATCGGGCCCGGGTTACACTCCTACAGTGAGCGGTTCTTC.

On this clonotype itself: An end of the junction differs from the germline gene, which may be a read error. The chain is built from TRBV29-1 and TRBJ2-2, with 10 bases matching TRBD2. CDR1 and CDR2 from the germline V gene are SQVTM and ANQGSEA. This CDR3 spans 15 amino acids. The CDR3 nucleotides read TGCAGTGTTGGGACTAGCGCGGTGAACACCGGGGAGCTGTTTTTT. This sequence encodes CSVGTSAVNTGELFF.

Ten or more counts support this clonotype. The V call is TRBV5-6, the J call TRBJ2-5; 7 bases fit TRBD1. This CDR3 has 17 amino acids. Germline trimming cut 4 bases from V and 0 bases from J; bases unmatched to any gene: 12. Germline-derived CDR1 and CDR2 are SGHDT and YYEEEE. The DNA of the CDR3 is TGTGCCAGCAGCGGCCGGACCGGGACAGTGAACCAAGAGACCCAGTACTTC. It is translated as CASSGRTGTVNQETQYF.

The chain couples TRBV6-5 to TRBJ2-7, with 13 positions matching TRBD2. The CDR3 contains 15 residues. J gave up 0 bases and V 4 bases, and 0 bases lay outside the gene matches. Germline V lookup: CDR1 MNHEY, CDR2 SVGAGI. DNA for the CDR3: TGTGCCAGCAGTTGGACTAGCGGGGGCTCCTACGAGCAGTACTTC. It codes for CASSWTSGGSYEQYF.

Note on this clonotype: A much more abundant neighbour one base away suggests this may be a read error. The chain combines TRBV11-2 with TRBJ1-1; no clear D. This CDR3 is 13 amino acids long. CDR1 and CDR2 (germline): SGHAT, FQNNGV. CDR3 sequence: CANSLDPNTEAVF. The CDR3 bases are TGTGCCAACAGCTTAGATCCTAACACTGAAGCTGTCTTT.

In this sample, this clonotype turned up a few times. J is TRBJ2-7 and V is TRBV7-8; 9 bases fit TRBD2. V dropped 5 bases and J dropped 2; count of bases not matched to a gene: 7. This CDR3 spans 15 amino acids. Germline CDR1 is SGHVS and CDR2 is FQNEAQ. The CDR3 loop reads CASSAKTSGPYEQYF. CDR3 DNA sequence: TGTGCCAGCAGCGCCAAGACTAGCGGCCCCTACGAGCAGTACTTC.

This clonotype was seen many times. The rearrangement uses TRBV6-5 and TRBJ2-7; 10 nucleotides line up with TRBD1. CDR3 length equals 15 residues. Germline trimming cut 7 bases from V and 3 bases from J; bases unmatched to any gene: 9. Germline CDR1 reads MNHEY; CDR2 reads SVGAGI. Here the CDR3 reads CASTVDRGLNYEQYF. In nucleotides, the CDR3 is TGTGCCAGCACCGTTGACAGGGGGCTCAACTACGAGCAGTACTTC.

The chain is built from TRBV5-6 and TRBJ2-7; no clear D gene. CDR3 length: 14 amino acids. Trimming took off 0 bases at V and 1 base at J, with 8 bases between the two ends. Germline V gene lookup returns CDR1 SGHDT and CDR2 YYEEEE. The CDR3 is CASSLGAGSYEQYF. CDR3 bases: TGTGCCAGCAGCTTGGGAGCAGGTTCCTACGAGCAGTACTTC.

Worth noting for this clonotype: At one of its ends the junction is not consistent with the germline gene, which may arise from a read error. V is TRBV6-5 and J is TRBJ2-7; 10 bases are shared with TRBD2. CDR3 length: 15 residues. Germline values: CDR1 MNHEY, CDR2 SVGAGI. The CDR3 sequence: CANSYRASGGYEQYF. The CDR3 coding sequence is TGTGCCAACAGTTATCGTGCTAGCGGGGGCTACGAGCAGTACTTC.

The CDR3 region is CASSLIRSDTGGLFF. CDR3 DNA: TGTGCCAGCAGCTTAATTCGGTCGGACACCGGAGGGCTGTTTTTT. The chain links TRBV7-8 to TRBJ2-2, with D possibly being TRBD1 or TRBD2 (5 bases each). V dropped 2 bases and J dropped 13 bases, with 20 bases sitting between them. The CDR3 consists of 15 residues. Germline CDR1 SGHVS, CDR2 FQNEAQ.

V usage is TRBV14 and J usage is TRBJ2-7; maybe TRBD2 (5 bases). The CDR3 has 14 residues. Germline V gene data show CDR1 as SGHDN and CDR2 as FVKESK. The V and J ends lost 9 bases and 0 bases respectively, with 15 bases between them. The CDR3 reads CASSIATFSYEQYF. The CDR3 coding sequence is TGTGCCAGTAGCATAGCGACTTTCTCCTACGAGCAGTACTTC.

V gene TRBV5-1 combines with J gene TRBJ1-6, with TRBD1 matching over 7 bases. The CDR3 consists of 14 residues. V lost 5 bases to trimming and J lost 13 bases; unmatched junction nucleotides: 12. Germline loops: CDR1 SGHRS, CDR2 YFSETQ. CDR3 in amino acids: CASRVGQNVTPLHF. The CDR3, as DNA: TGCGCCAGCAGGGTGGGACAGAATGTAACGCCCCTCCACTTT.

As for this clonotype: The final CDR3 position lacks the conserved phenylalanine or tryptophan, pointing to a likely read error. This chain connects TRBV12-3 or TRBV12-4 to TRBJ2-7, with D unclear. The CDR3 spans 12 residues. Trimming pared 3 bases from V and 5 bases from J, leaving 8 bases between. CDR3 amino acids: CASSFLVHEQYL. The CDR3 nucleotides read TGTGCCAGCAGTTTTTTGGTCCACGAGCAGTACTTA.

V and J are TRBV4-3 and TRBJ2-5; D is unclear. Germline CDR1 is LGHNA and CDR2 is YSLEER. The CDR3 is 15 residues long. V was shortened by 5 bases and J by 5 bases, with 18 bases between the two germline ends. The CDR3 region has the DNA TGCGCCAGCAGCGAAGCAGTCCGTTTGACTGAGACCCAGTACTTC. It yields the protein CASSEAVRLTETQYF.

In its sample, this clonotype was seen a few times. A read error may explain this, as a much larger clone is one base away. The chain has TRBV11-1 and TRBJ2-2; D is tentatively TRBD1 or TRBD2 (5 bases each). CDR1 is SGHAT and CDR2 is FQDESV in the germline V gene (reference sequence). The CDR3 extends over 15 amino acids. The CDR3 is CASSYTGPFSGKLFF. The DNA for the CDR3 is TGTGCCAGCAGCTATACAGGACCTTTCTCCGGGAAGCTGTTTTTT.